Listed below are T cell receptor beta chains from one sample, sequenced in a study of T cell changes during pregnancy in multiple sclerosis. The table came from immunoSEQ multiplex PCR; TCRdb's copy has only in-frame clones and leaves some out. The sample contains some 100,000 clones, approximately 94% of which appear only once. Sample: peripheral blood, taken before pregnancy. The origin of the receptors is a female donor with multiple sclerosis, enrolled in a pregnancy study. CDR3s include the opening cysteine and the closing phenylalanine or tryptophan. Each record gives: V gene, J gene, D gene, CDR3 length, CDR3 protein, CDR3 DNA. A D gene is named only where the DNA matches it firmly.

V gene: TRBV4-1
J gene: TRBJ2-5
D gene: TRBD2
CDR3 length: 15
CDR3 protein: CASSQFRGGSETQYF
CDR3 DNA: TGCGCCAGCAGCCAATTTCGGGGGGGATCCGAGACCCAGTACTTC

V gene: TRBV7-9
J gene: TRBJ1-4
D gene: TRBD1
CDR3 length: 14
CDR3 protein: CASSFSGGNEKLFF
CDR3 DNA: TGTGCCAGCAGCTTTTCAGGGGGGAATGAAAAACTGTTTTTT

V gene: TRBV28
J gene: TRBJ2-1
D gene: TRBD1
CDR3 length: 15
CDR3 protein: CASSLLDRGYNEQFF
CDR3 DNA: TGTGCCAGCAGTTTATTGGACAGGGGCTACAATGAGCAGTTCTTC

V gene: TRBV19
J gene: TRBJ2-7
D gene: -
CDR3 length: 14
CDR3 protein: CASSTDGGTYEQYF
CDR3 DNA: TGTGCCAGTAGTACCGACGGAGGAACTTACGAGCAGTACTTC

V gene: TRBV7-9
J gene: TRBJ2-1
D gene: -
CDR3 length: 14
CDR3 protein: CASSRRDLNNEQFF
CDR3 DNA: TGTGCCAGCAGCCGCCGCGACTTAAACAATGAGCAGTTCTTC

V gene: TRBV30
J gene: TRBJ1-4
D gene: -
CDR3 length: 15
CDR3 protein: CACHPASGSSEKLFF
CDR3 DNA: TGTGCCTGCCATCCTGCTTCGGGTTCGAGTGAAAAACTGTTTTTT

V gene: TRBV5-1
J gene: TRBJ1-3
D gene: TRBD1
CDR3 length: 15
CDR3 protein: CASSLGGQGGNTIYF
CDR3 DNA: TGCGCCAGCAGCCTGGGGGGACAGGGAGGAAACACCATATATTTT

V gene: TRBV11-3
J gene: TRBJ1-5
D gene: -
CDR3 length: 15
CDR3 protein: CASSLDRENNQPQHF
CDR3 DNA: TGTGCCAGCAGCTTAGACAGGGAAAACAATCAGCCCCAGCATTTT

V gene: TRBV5-1
J gene: TRBJ1-2
D gene: TRBD1
CDR3 length: 14
CDR3 protein: CASSLGTGSYGYTF
CDR3 DNA: TGCGCCAGCAGCTTGGGGACAGGGTCGTATGGCTACACCTTC

V gene: TRBV29-1
J gene: TRBJ1-1
D gene: -
CDR3 length: 10
CDR3 protein: CTVSGTEAFF
CDR3 DNA: TGCACCGTCTCGGGAACTGAAGCTTTCTTT

V gene: TRBV27
J gene: TRBJ1-5
D gene: TRBD1
CDR3 length: 15
CDR3 protein: CASMGVGTGNQPQHF
CDR3 DNA: TGTGCCAGCATGGGGGTCGGGACAGGAAATCAGCCCCAGCATTTT

V gene: TRBV14
J gene: TRBJ2-3
D gene: -
CDR3 length: 15
CDR3 protein: CASSQAGSSTDTQYF
CDR3 DNA: TGTGCCAGCAGCCAAGCAGGGTCTAGCACAGATACGCAGTATTTT

V gene: TRBV2
J gene: TRBJ2-7
D gene: -
CDR3 length: 13
CDR3 protein: CASSTTVRYEQYF
CDR3 DNA: TGTGCCAGCAGTACGACAGTGCGCTACGAGCAGTACTTC